This section outlines one T cell receptor (beta chain) sequence together with its context. Its target is not known. Each patient experienced a relapse that followed autologous stem cell transplantation, and brentuximab vedotin exposure varied. Reported best responses ranged across complete response, partial response or progressive disease. This entry comes from a study of PD-1 blockade in classical Hodgkin lymphoma. Whole-study results and caveats: CD4+ TCR diversity rose significantly by C4D1, and CD8+ TCR diversity did not. Patients newly diagnosed and complete responders had comparable baseline diversity.

The method was immunoSEQ multiplex PCR; TCRdb's version includes in-frame clones alone and lacks a portion of them. The table has 66,000 or so clones, 71% seen once; the top ten hold roughly 9%. The CDR3 contains 15 residues. V lost 5 bases and J lost 3, with 18 bases in between. Germline V lookup: CDR1 SGHRS, CDR2 YFSETQ. Sequencing was performed on peripheral blood mononuclear cells (PBMCs), taken before the second cycle of nivolumab. The sequence derives from a human donor with classical Hodgkin lymphoma. The V and J genes are TRBV5-1 and TRBJ2-7; no reliable D call. CDR3 DNA sequence: TGCGCCAGCAGTATAAGTCCCGTAACCCTCTACGAGCAGTACTTC. It codes for CASSISPVTLYEQYF.